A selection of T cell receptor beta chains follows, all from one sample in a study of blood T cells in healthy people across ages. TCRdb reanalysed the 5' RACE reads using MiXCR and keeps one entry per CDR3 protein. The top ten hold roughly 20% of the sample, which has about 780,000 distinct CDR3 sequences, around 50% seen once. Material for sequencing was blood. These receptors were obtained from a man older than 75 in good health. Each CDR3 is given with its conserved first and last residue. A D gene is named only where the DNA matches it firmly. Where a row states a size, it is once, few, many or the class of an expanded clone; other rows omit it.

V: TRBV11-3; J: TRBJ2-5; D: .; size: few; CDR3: CASSVSSVAETQYF; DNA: TGTGCCAGCAGCGTCAGTAGCGTTGCAGAGACCCAGTACTTC
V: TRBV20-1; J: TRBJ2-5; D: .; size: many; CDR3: CSARGSRETQYF; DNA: TGCAGTGCTAGAGGGTCGCGGGAGACCCAGTACTTC
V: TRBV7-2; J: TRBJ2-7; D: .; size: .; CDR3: CASSIRIRDAIPYEQYF; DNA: TGTGCCAGCAGCATTAGAATCCGGGACGCCATTCCCTACGAGCAGTACTTC
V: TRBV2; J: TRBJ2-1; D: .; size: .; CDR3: CASSPEVYEQFF; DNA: TGTGCCAGCAGTCCGGAAGTATATGAGCAGTTCTTC
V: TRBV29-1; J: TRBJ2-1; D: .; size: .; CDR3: CSVDYTGSNEQFF; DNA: TGCAGCGTAGATTATACAGGGTCCAATGAGCAGTTCTTC
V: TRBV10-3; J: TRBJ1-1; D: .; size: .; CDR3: CAISENSEAFF; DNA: TGTGCCATCAGTGAGAACAGTGAAGCTTTCTTT
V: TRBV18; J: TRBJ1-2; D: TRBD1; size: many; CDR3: CASSPPQGLGYGYTF; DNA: TGTGCCAGCTCACCACCACAGGGGCTCGGGTATGGCTACACCTTC
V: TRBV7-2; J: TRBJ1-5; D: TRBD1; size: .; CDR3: CASSQDRGYQPQHF; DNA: TGTGCCAGCAGCCAGGACAGGGGCTATCAGCCCCAGCATTTT
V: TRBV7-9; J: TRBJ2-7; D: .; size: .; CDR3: CASSRGGGGGYEQYF; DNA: TGTGCCAGCAGCCGCGGAGGGGGGGGAGGATACGAGCAGTACTTC
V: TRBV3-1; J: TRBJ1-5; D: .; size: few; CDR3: CASSQGVQPQHF; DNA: TGTGCCAGCAGCCAAGGGGTTCAGCCCCAGCATTTT
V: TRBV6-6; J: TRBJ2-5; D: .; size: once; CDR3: CASTGMLSLELYF; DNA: TGTGCCAGCACTGGTATGTTAAGCCTGGAACTGTACTTC
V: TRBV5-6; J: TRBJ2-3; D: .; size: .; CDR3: CASSLTGAVGGTQYF; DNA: TGTGCCAGCAGCCTAACGGGAGCGGTCGGGGGTACGCAGTATTTT
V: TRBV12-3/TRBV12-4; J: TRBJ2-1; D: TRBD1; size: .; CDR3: CASTRDRIEDEQFF; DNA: TGTGCCAGCACCCGGGACAGGATAGAGGATGAGCAGTTCTTC
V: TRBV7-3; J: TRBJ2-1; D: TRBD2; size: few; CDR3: CASSLAGGQRNEQFF; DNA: TGTGCCAGTTCCTTAGCGGGGGGGCAGCGCAATGAGCAGTTCTTC
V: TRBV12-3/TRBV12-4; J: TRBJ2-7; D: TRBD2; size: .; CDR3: CASRPTLQAGATYNEQYF; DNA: TGTGCCAGCAGGCCGACCCTCCAAGCGGGAGCTACCTACAATGAGCAGTACTTC
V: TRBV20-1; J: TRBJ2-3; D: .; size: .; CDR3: CSARGYLVDLDTQYF; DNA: TGCAGTGCTAGAGGGTATCTAGTCGACTTAGATACGCAGTATTTT
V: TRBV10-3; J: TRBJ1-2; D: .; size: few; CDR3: CAISGGGSDYGYTF; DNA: TGTGCCATCAGTGGCGGGGGCTCGGACTATGGCTACACCTTC
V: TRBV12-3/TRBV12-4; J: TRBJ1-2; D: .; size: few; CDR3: CASRSAPEHGYTF; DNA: TGTGCCAGCAGAAGCGCCCCGGAGCATGGCTACACCTTC
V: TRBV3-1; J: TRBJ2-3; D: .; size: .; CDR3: CASSHWTSGGTDTQYF; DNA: TGTGCCAGCAGCCACTGGACTTCCGGGGGCACAGATACGCAGTATTTT
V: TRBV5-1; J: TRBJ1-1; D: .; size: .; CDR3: CASSLGGITNTEAFF; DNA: TGCGCCAGCAGCTTGGGGGGCATAACGAACACTGAAGCTTTCTTT
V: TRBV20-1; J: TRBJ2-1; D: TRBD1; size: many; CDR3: CSARGDRGSYNEQFF; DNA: TGCAGTGCTAGAGGGGACAGGGGGTCCTACAATGAGCAGTTCTTC
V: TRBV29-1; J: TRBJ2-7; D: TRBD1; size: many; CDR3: CSGTDQTGVGEQYF; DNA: TGCAGCGGCACGGATCAGACAGGGGTGGGCGAGCAGTACTTC
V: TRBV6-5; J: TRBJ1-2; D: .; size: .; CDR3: CASRAEGAPNGYTF; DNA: TGTGCCAGCAGAGCGGAAGGGGCCCCGAATGGCTACACCTTC
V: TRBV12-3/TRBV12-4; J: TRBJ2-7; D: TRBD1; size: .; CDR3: CASTKQGAYEQYF; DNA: TGTGCCAGCACCAAACAGGGGGCTTACGAGCAGTACTTC
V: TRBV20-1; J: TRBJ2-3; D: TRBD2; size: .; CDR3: CSAPALAGVVRTQYF; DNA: TGCAGTGCTCCCGCTCTAGCGGGGGTAGTTCGGACGCAGTATTTT
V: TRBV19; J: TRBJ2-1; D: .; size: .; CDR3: CASSPISYPDNEQFF; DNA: TGTGCCAGTAGTCCAATCTCCTACCCCGACAATGAGCAGTTCTTC
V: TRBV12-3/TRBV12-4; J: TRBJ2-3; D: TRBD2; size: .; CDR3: CASSLGLAGVRDTQYF; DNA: TGTGCCAGCAGTTTGGGACTAGCGGGAGTTAGAGATACGCAGTATTTT
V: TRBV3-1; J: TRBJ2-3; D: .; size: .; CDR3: CASSPPHRPRDTQYF; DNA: TGTGCCAGCAGCCCCCCACACCGTCCTCGAGATACGCAGTATTTT
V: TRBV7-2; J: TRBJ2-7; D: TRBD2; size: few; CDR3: CASSSNGRSYEQYF; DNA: TGTGCCAGCAGCTCAAACGGGAGGTCCTACGAGCAGTACTTC
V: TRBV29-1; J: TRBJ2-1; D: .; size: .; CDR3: CSVEEGRNEQFF; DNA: TGCAGCGTTGAGGAGGGCCGGAATGAGCAGTTCTTC
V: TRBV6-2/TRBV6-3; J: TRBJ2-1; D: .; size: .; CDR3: CASSCSGGTNEQFF; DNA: TGTGCCAGCAGTTGCTCGGGGGGCACGAATGAGCAGTTCTTC
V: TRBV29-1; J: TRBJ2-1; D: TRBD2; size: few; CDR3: CSATTGGLAYNEQFF; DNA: TGCAGCGCTACGACCGGGGGACTAGCCTACAATGAGCAGTTCTTC
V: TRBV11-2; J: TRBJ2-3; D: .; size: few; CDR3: CASSYQTDTQYF; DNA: TGTGCCAGCAGCTACCAGACAGATACGCAGTATTTT
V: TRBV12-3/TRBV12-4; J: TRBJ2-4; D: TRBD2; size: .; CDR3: CASSSRLAGLLGEQYF; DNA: TGTGCCAGCAGTTCCCGACTAGCGGGTCTGCTGGGGGAGCAGTACTTC
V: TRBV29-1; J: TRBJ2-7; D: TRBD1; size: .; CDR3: CSFSLTGSYEQYF; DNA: TGCAGCTTTTCCTTGACAGGGTCCTACGAGCAGTACTTC
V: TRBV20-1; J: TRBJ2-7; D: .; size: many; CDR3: CSARDKGSYEQYF; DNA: TGCAGTGCTAGAGATAAGGGATCCTACGAGCAGTACTTC
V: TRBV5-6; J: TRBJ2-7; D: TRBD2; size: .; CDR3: CASSLLAREGNEQYF; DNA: TGTGCCAGCAGCTTGTTGGCGCGGGAGGGCAACGAGCAGTACTTC
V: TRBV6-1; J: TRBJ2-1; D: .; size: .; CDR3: CASSGLEYNEQFF; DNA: TGTGCCAGCAGTGGACTAGAATACAATGAGCAGTTCTTC
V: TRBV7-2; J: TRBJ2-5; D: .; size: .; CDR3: CASSLKGGLDPWETQYF; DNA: TGTGCCAGCAGCTTAAAGGGAGGACTCGATCCCTGGGAGACCCAGTACTTC